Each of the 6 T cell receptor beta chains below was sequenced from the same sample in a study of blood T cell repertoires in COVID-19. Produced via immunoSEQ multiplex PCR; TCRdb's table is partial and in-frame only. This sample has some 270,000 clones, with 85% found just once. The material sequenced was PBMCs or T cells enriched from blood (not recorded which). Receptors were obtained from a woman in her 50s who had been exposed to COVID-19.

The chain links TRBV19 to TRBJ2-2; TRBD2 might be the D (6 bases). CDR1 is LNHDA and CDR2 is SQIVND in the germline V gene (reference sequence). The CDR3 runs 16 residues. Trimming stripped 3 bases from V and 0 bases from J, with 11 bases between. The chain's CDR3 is CASSITGVTNTGELFF. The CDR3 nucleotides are TGTGCCAGTAGTATTACGGGGGTCACGAACACCGGGGAGCTGTTTTTT.

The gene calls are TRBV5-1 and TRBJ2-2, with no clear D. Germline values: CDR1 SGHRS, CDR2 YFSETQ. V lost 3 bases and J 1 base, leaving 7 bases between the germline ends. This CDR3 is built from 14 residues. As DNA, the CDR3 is TGCGCCAGCAGCTATACAGTGAACACCGGGGAGCTGTTTTTT. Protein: CASSYTVNTGELFF.

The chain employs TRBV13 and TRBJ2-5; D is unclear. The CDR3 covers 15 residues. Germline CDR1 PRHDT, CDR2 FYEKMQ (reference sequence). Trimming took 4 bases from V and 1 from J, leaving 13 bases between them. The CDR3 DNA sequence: TGTGCCAGCAGCTCCGTTGGCACCTCCCAAGAGACCCAGTACTTC. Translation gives CASSSVGTSQETQYF. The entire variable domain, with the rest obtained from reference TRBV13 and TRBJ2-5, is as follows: AAGVIQSPRHLIKEKRETATLKCYPIPRHDTVYWYQQGPGQDPQFLISFYEKMQSDKGSIPDRFSAQQFSDYHSELNMSSLELGDSALYFCASSSVGTSQETQYFGPGTRLLVL.

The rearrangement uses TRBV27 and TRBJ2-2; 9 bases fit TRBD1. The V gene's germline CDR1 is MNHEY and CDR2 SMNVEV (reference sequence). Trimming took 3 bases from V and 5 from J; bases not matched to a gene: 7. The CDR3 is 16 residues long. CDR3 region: CASSFSPGQGTGELFF. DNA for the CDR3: TGTGCCAGCAGTTTTTCGCCGGGACAGGGAACCGGGGAGCTGTTTTTT.

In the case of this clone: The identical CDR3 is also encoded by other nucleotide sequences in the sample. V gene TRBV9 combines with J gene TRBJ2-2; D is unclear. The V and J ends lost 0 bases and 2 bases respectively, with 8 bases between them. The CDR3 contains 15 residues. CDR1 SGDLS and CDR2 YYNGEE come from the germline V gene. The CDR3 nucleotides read TGTGCCAGCAGCGTAGATCCCGTAAACACCGGGGAGCTGTTTTTT. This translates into CASSVDPVNTGELFF.

CDR3 in amino acids: CASSLTKGARNTEAFF. CDR3 sequence (DNA): TGCGCCAGCAGTCTTACGAAGGGGGCCCGGAACACTGAAGCTTTCTTT. This rearrangement joins TRBV23-1 to TRBJ1-1, with 7 bases that match TRBD1. TRBV23-1 is treated as an ORF (open reading frame) with a function not yet certain. V dropped 4 bases and J dropped 1; count of bases not matched to a gene: 9. CDR3 size: 16 residues.